These 28 T cell receptor beta chains came from one sample sequenced in a study of regulatory T cells in long-lasting Graves disease. HTBI primers from iRepertoire and Arm-PCR of CDR3 regions yielded the TCR beta libraries. TCRdb ran MiXCR on the multiplex PCR reads and lists one entry per CDR3 protein. The repertoire holds 400,000 to 500,000 distinct CDR3 sequences, with 14% to 15% as singletons. Time point of the sample: newly diagnosed GD, antithyroid drugs for less than 3 months. Scientists built the TCR library using RNA that was extracted from PBMCs. These data also featured in a second study, about T cells in Graves' hyperthyroidism and ophthalmopathy.

Specimen: peripheral blood mononuclear cells (PBMCs), collected at new diagnosis, from a patient treated with antithyroid drugs. These receptors all stem from a woman in her 40s with Graves disease.

The genes are TRBV12-3 or TRBV12-4 and TRBJ1-3; unclear D gene. The germline V and J ends were trimmed by 1 base and 0 bases, with 13 bases remaining between them. This CDR3 is built from 17 residues. The CDR3 region has the DNA TGTGCCAGCAGTTTAGGGGCGAGGGCGACCTCTGGAAACACCATATATTTT. Its protein product is CASSLGARATSGNTIYF.

This clonotype came up a few times. The genes are TRBV4-3 and TRBJ2-3, with 10 bases lining up with TRBD2. The germline gives CDR1 LGHNA, CDR2 YSLEER. V lost 4 bases and J lost 2; bases outside the gene matches: 3. The CDR3 is 15 amino acids. CDR3 amino acids: CASSRGLANTDTQYF. CDR3 in DNA: TGCGCCAGCAGCCGGGGACTAGCGAACACAGATACGCAGTATTTT.

The chain recombines TRBV9 with TRBJ1-1, with 7 bases that match TRBD1. The length of the CDR3 is 13 residues. The V gene's germline CDR1 is SGDLS and CDR2 YYNGEE. The V segment lost 4 bases and the J segment 8 bases; nucleotides outside the gene matches: 8. CDR3 protein: CASSPGTDGEAFF. The CDR3 DNA is TGTGCCAGCAGCCCCGGGACAGACGGCGAAGCTTTCTTT.

This clonotype was observed at least ten times. In DNA, the CDR3 is TGTGCCAGCAGCTCATTTCCGGGACTCCGGTGGGGCACTGAAGCTTTCTTT. It specifies CASSSFPGLRWGTEAFF. The chain joins TRBV11-3 to TRBJ1-1; a possible D gene is TRBD1 (5 bases). The CDR3 loop spans 17 amino acids. Per the germline V gene, CDR1 is SGHNT and CDR2 is YENEEA. V was trimmed by 4 bases and J by 4 bases, leaving 22 bases between them.

The chain uses TRBV4-1 and TRBJ2-7; 15 nucleotides line up with TRBD2. Germline values: CDR1 MGHRA, CDR2 YSYEKL. J lost 2 bases, V lost 2 bases, and 10 bases had no gene match. The CDR3 runs to 19 residues. The CDR3 loop is CASSQTWTSGRARPYEQYF. The CDR3 DNA follows: TGCGCCAGCAGCCAAACTTGGACTAGCGGGAGGGCCCGACCCTACGAGCAGTACTTC.

This clonotype occurred a few times. Given a much more abundant clone one base away, this may be a read error. The V call is TRBV11-1, the J call TRBJ2-7; D may be TRBD2 (5 bases). The germline CDR1 and CDR2 sequences are SGHAT and FQDESV (reference sequence). Deletions cut 5 bases from V and 1 base from J, with 15 bases between. This CDR3 has 15 amino acids. The CDR3 bases are TGTGCCAGCAGCCCCGGAGGCGACTCTTCCTACGAGCAGTACTTC. This sequence encodes CASSPGGDSSYEQYF. The full variable domain, completed using reference TRBV11-1 and TRBJ2-7, is EAEVAQSPRYKITEKSQAVAFWCDPISGHATLYWYRQILGQGPELLVQFQDESVVDDSQLPKDRFSAERLKGVDSTLKIQPAELGDSAMYLCASSPGGDSSYEQYFGPGTRLTVT.

This clonotype has a count of ten or more. The chain uses TRBV28 and TRBJ2-1; no clear D. Germline loops: CDR1 MDHEN, CDR2 SYDVKM. V gave up 3 bases and J gave up 9 bases, with 9 bases separating them. The CDR3 length is 12 residues. The CDR3 region has the DNA TGTGCCAGCAGTTTGCCCCCCATTGAGCAGTTCTTC. Translating it yields CASSLPPIEQFF.

This clonotype was detected ten times or more. The genes are TRBV20-1 and TRBJ2-1; D may be TRBD1 (6 bases). The CDR3 runs 12 residues. V lost 5 bases and J lost 4, with 9 bases in between. CDR1 and CDR2 from the germline V gene are DFQATT and SNEGSKA (reference sequence). The CDR3 DNA reads as TGCAGTGCTTTGACAGGTTACAATGAGCAGTTCTTC. This translates into CSALTGYNEQFF.

Worth noting for this clonotype: A much larger clone lies one base from this, so it may be a read error. The chain combines TRBV30 with TRBJ2-1; no definite D call. In germline, CDR1 is GTSNPN, CDR2 SVGIG (reference sequence). This CDR3 region has 11 residues. This CDR3 reads CLVGPCNEQFF. The DNA of the CDR3 is TGTCTTGTTGGTCCTTGCAATGAGCAGTTCTTC.

This clonotype was seen repeatedly, ten times or more. The J gene is TRBJ1-5, the V gene TRBV9, with no clear D. Trimming took off 0 bases at V and 0 bases at J, with 7 bases between the two ends. The CDR3 has 15 amino acids. Germline loops: CDR1 SGDLS, CDR2 YYNGEE. In DNA, the CDR3 is TGTGCCAGCAGCGTAGGAGTATATAGCAATCAGCCCCAGCATTTT. Protein sequence: CASSVGVYSNQPQHF.

This clonotype showed up many times. The chain joins TRBV6-1 to TRBJ2-2; D is possibly TRBD1 (6 bases). Germline values: CDR1 MNHNS, CDR2 SASEGT. The CDR3 extends over 15 amino acids. Trimming pared 4 bases from V and 0 bases from J, leaving 9 bases between. The CDR3 DNA is TGTGCCAGCAGTGGACAGGCTCCGAACACCGGGGAGCTGTTTTTT. Encoded protein: CASSGQAPNTGELFF.

The V gene is TRBV28, the J gene TRBJ1-2; no reliable D call. V lost 3 bases and J lost 3, with 11 bases in between. The CDR3 is made up of 14 amino acids. Germline V gene data show CDR1 as MDHEN and CDR2 as SYDVKM. The CDR3 nucleotides are TGTGCCAGCAGTTTCGGAGGGATCGACTATGGCTACACCTTC. It encodes CASSFGGIDYGYTF.

This sequence joins TRBV7-9 and TRBJ2-1, with TRBD2 matching 7 bases. Germline V gene sequence: CDR1 SEHNR, CDR2 FQNEAQ (reference sequence). Trimming removed 5 bases from V and 4 bases from J; junction bases left unmatched: 8. This CDR3 is built from 15 residues. CDR3 residues: CASSKTSLGYNEQFF. The CDR3 DNA follows: TGTGCCAGCAGCAAGACTAGCCTGGGGTACAATGAGCAGTTCTTC. The full variable domain, completed using reference TRBV7-9 and TRBJ2-1, is DTGVSQNPRHKITKRGQNVTFRCDPISEHNRLYWYRQTLGQGPEFLTYFQNEAQLEKSRLLSDRFSAERPKGSFSTLEIQRTEQGDSAMYLCASSKTSLGYNEQFFGPGTRLTVL.

In its sample, this clonotype was seen many times. The gene calls are TRBV14 and TRBJ2-1; 10 nucleotides line up with TRBD2. Germline V gene sequence: CDR1 SGHDN, CDR2 FVKESK. The CDR3 has 15 residues. With 1 base clipped from V and 12 bases from J, the junction kept 9 bases outside the gene matches. The CDR3 protein is CASSQAGTSVVMQFF. The CDR3 DNA reads as TGTGCCAGCAGCCAAGCCGGGACTAGCGTGGTCATGCAGTTCTTC.

This clonotype showed up many times. CDR3 residues: CVSTGGGYEQYF. The CDR3 DNA follows: TGTGTTTCGACAGGGGGCGGGTACGAGCAGTACTTC. The chain is built from TRBV28 and TRBJ2-7; 10 bases map to TRBD1. The CDR3 runs 12 residues. CDR1 is MDHEN, CDR2 SYDVKM, per germline.

This clonotype was counted many times. The germline gene is not matched at one end of the junction; a read error may be the cause. This chain uses TRBV12-3 or TRBV12-4 with TRBJ2-7; TRBD1 aligns across 7 bases. The CDR3 is 14 amino acids. The CDR3 spells CASSQAGGPYEQYF. CDR3 nucleotide sequence: TGCGCCAGCAGCCAAGCAGGGGGTCCCTACGAGCAGTACTTC.

V gene TRBV19 combines with J gene TRBJ2-3; TRBD2 matches at 8 bases. CDR1 and CDR2 from the germline V gene are LNHDA and SQIVND (reference sequence). The CDR3 runs 16 residues. V dropped 8 bases and J dropped 4; count of bases not matched to a gene: 14. CDR3 sequence reads: CASGNLAGKPADTQYF. DNA for the CDR3: TGTGCCAGTGGTAATCTAGCGGGCAAACCCGCAGATACGCAGTATTTT.

This clonotype was seen only a few times. The gene calls are TRBV20-1 and TRBJ2-1; a weak D match, TRBD2 (5 bases). Germline CDR1 and CDR2: DFQATT and SNEGSKA (reference sequence). V lost 5 bases, J lost 5 bases, and 16 bases lay in between. The CDR3 consists of 14 residues. In nucleotides, the CDR3 is TGCAGTGCTCCCGGGGAACAATGGGACAATGAGCAGTTCTTC. This gives the protein CSAPGEQWDNEQFF.

The sample holds one count of this clonotype. This chain uses TRBV5-4 with TRBJ2-4, with 7 nucleotides matching TRBD2. Germline trimming cut 3 bases from V and 2 bases from J; bases unmatched to any gene: 5. Germline values: CDR1 SGHNT, CDR2 YYREEE (reference sequence). CDR3 length: 15 residues. The CDR3 DNA follows: TGTGCCAGCAGCTCCTGGGAGGGGTCCAAAAACATTCAGTACTTC. Protein sequence: CASSSWEGSKNIQYF.

Note on this clonotype: The junction shows a germline mismatch at one end, possibly a read error. The chain couples TRBV7-7 to TRBJ2-5; 7 nucleotides align to TRBD1. The CDR3 contains 15 residues. The germline V gene encodes CDR1 SSHAT and CDR2 FNYEAQ (reference sequence). Written as DNA, the CDR3 is TGTGCTAGCAGCTTAGTGGCCGGGACAGTAGAGACCCAGTACTTC. Protein product: CASSLVAGTVETQYF.

The chain joins TRBV14 to TRBJ2-7; D call uncertain. Germline CDR1 reads SGHDN; CDR2 reads FVKESK. The CDR3 has 14 amino acids. Trimming stripped 0 bases from V and 3 bases from J, with 9 bases between. This chain's CDR3 is CASSQEYGRYEQYF. CDR3 nucleotides: TGTGCCAGCAGCCAAGAATACGGCCGCTACGAGCAGTACTTC.

A few counts support this clonotype. V and J are TRBV25-1 and TRBJ1-1; 7 bases fit TRBD1. The CDR3 length is 17 residues. V lost 5 bases, J lost 5 bases, and 17 bases stayed unmatched. Per germline, CDR1 MGHDK and CDR2 SYGVNS. CDR3 DNA: TGTGCCAGCAGTTACTTCCAGGGGGGTTCGAGTTCTACTGAAGCTTTCTTT. It translates to CASSYFQGGSSSTEAFF.

The chain has TRBV9 and TRBJ1-2; TRBD1 is a possible D gene (6 bases). V dropped 0 bases and J dropped 4 bases, with 16 bases sitting between them. The germline V gene has CDR1 SGDLS and CDR2 YYNGEE. The length of the CDR3 is 16 residues. This CDR3 reads CASSVEGSGTPYGYTF. CDR3 bases: TGTGCCAGCAGCGTAGAGGGGTCCGGGACACCCTATGGCTACACCTTC.

The table lists this clonotype with a few counts. A single base separates this from a much larger clone, so it may be a read error. The rearrangement links TRBV6-1 to TRBJ1-1; D is perhaps TRBD1 (5 bases). The CDR3 runs 13 residues. CDR1 and CDR2 from the germline V gene are MNHNS and SASEGT. V was pared by 8 bases and J by 1 base, with 11 bases between. The DNA of the CDR3 is TGTGCCAGCTGCCTGACAGCGAACACTGAAGCTTTCTTT. This encodes CASCLTANTEAFF.

This clonotype was observed many times. The V and J genes are TRBV7-3 and TRBJ1-1, with a weak D call TRBD1 (6 bases). V lost 5 bases to trimming and J lost 2 bases, with 12 bases between them. Germline CDR1 SGHTA, CDR2 FQGTGA. The CDR3 is 14 residues long. The CDR3 DNA reads TGTGCCAGCAGCAAGACAGGTCCAAACACTGAAGCTTTCTTT. This codes for CASSKTGPNTEAFF.

This clonotype was seen repeatedly, ten times or more. J is TRBJ2-1 and V is TRBV20-1; tentatively, D is TRBD2 (6 bases). The CDR3 covers 13 residues. Between the trimmed V and J ends, which lost 1 base and 5 bases, there was a span of 9 bases. Germline V gene data show CDR1 as DFQATT and CDR2 as SNEGSKA (reference sequence). The DNA of the CDR3 is TGCAGTGCTAGAGGGTCTAGCGACAATGAGCAGTTCTTC. This encodes CSARGSSDNEQFF.

This clonotype was detected many times. V gene TRBV10-3 combines with J gene TRBJ1-5, with a weak D call TRBD1 (5 bases). The germline gives CDR1 ENHRY, CDR2 SYGVKD. CDR3 length equals 16 residues. V lost 0 bases, J lost 2 bases, and 11 bases lay in between. Here the CDR3 reads CAISESSRAGNQPQHF. The CDR3 coding sequence is TGTGCCATCAGTGAGTCGTCCAGGGCGGGCAATCAGCCCCAGCATTTT.

V and J are TRBV19 and TRBJ2-3, with D uncertain. In germline, CDR1 is LNHDA, CDR2 SQIVND (reference sequence). The CDR3 has 16 amino acids. V was trimmed by 2 bases and J by 2 bases, leaving 14 bases between them. CDR3: CASSIIPRRPTDTQYF. The CDR3 coding sequence is TGTGCCAGTAGTATAATTCCGAGACGTCCCACAGATACGCAGTATTTT. Full variable domain (rest looked up from reference TRBV19 and TRBJ2-3): DGGITQSPKYLFRKEGQNVTLSCEQNLNHDAMYWYRQDPGQGLRLIYYSQIVNDFQKGDIAEGYSVSREKKESFPLTVTSAQKNPTAFYLCASSIIPRRPTDTQYFGPGTRLTVL.